This T cell receptor beta chain originates from a study of patients and donors after allogeneic stem cell transplantation. This clonotype showed up many times. Using its own MiXCR run on the RT-PCR reads, TCRdb lists one record per CDR3 protein. The sample carries roughly 230,000 distinct CDR3 sequences, 14% recorded once. Germline values: CDR1 KGHDR, CDR2 SFDVKD. Losses at the gene ends were 3 bases for V and 2 bases for J; bases not matched to a gene: 4. CDR3 length: 16 amino acids. V and J are TRBV24-1 and TRBJ2-1, with 9 bases matching TRBD1. Material: blood, either unsorted or a sorted T cell fraction (not recorded which). The receptor comes from a human donor who was either an allogeneic HSCT recipient or a stem cell or donor lymphocyte infusion donor (not recorded which). It is not recorded whose cells these are; they may come from a transplant donor. DNA for the CDR3: TGTGCCACCAGTGATCCGGACAGGGGCCCCTACAATGAGCAGTTCTTC. It is translated as CATSDPDRGPYNEQFF.